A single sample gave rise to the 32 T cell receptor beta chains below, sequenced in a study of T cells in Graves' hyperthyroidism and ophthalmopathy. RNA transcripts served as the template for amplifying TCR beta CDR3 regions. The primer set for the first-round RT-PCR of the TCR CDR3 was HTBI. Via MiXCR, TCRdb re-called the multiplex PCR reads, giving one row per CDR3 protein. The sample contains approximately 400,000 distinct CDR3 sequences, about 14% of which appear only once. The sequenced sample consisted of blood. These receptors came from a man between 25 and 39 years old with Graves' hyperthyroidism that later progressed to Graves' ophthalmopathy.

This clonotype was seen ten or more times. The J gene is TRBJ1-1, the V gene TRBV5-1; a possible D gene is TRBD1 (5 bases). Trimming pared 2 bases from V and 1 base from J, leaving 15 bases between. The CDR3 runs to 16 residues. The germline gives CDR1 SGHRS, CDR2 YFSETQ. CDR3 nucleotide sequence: TGCGCCAGCAGCTTTACGTCGGGGGTCGAGAACACTGAAGCTTTCTTT. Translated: CASSFTSGVENTEAFF. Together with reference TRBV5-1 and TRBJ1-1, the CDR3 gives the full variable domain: KAGVTQTPRYLIKTRGQQVTLSCSPISGHRSVSWYQQTPGQGLQFLFEYFSETQRNKGNFPGRFSGRQFSNSRSEMNVSTLELGDSALYLCASSFTSGVENTEAFFGQGTRLTVV.

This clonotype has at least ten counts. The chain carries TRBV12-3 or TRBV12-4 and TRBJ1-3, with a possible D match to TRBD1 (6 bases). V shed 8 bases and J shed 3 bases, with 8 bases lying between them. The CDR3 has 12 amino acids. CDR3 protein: CASRGLGNTIYF. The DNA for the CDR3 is TGTGCCAGCCGGGGGCTTGGAAACACCATATATTTT.

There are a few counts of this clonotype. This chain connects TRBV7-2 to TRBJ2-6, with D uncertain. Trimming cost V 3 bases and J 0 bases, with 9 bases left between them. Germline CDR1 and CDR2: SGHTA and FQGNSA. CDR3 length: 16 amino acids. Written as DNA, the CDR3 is TGTGCCAGCAGCTTTGCAGAGAGCTCTGGGGCCAACGTCCTGACTTTC. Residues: CASSFAESSGANVLTF.

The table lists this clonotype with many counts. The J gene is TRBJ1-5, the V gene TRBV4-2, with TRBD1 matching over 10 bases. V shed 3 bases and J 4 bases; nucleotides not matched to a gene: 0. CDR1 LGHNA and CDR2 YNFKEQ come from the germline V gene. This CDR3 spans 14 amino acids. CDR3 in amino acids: CASSQGQGNQPQHF. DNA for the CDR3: TGTGCCAGCAGCCAGGGACAGGGGAATCAGCCCCAGCATTTT.

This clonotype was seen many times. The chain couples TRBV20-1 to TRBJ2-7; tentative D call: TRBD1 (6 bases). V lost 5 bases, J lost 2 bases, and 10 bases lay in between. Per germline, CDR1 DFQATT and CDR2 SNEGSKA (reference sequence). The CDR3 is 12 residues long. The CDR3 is CSARTATYEQYF. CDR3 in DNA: TGCAGTGCTCGGACAGCGACCTACGAGCAGTACTTC.

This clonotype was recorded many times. CDR3 nucleotides: TGTGCCACCGCGCGGAATAGCGGGGCGATGGCAGATACGCAGTATTTT. It yields the protein CATARNSGAMADTQYF. The J gene is TRBJ2-3, the V gene TRBV24-1; 8 bases are shared with TRBD2. CDR3 size: 16 residues. J was trimmed by 4 bases and V by 9 bases; bases with no gene match: 14. Germline loops: CDR1 KGHDR, CDR2 SFDVKD.

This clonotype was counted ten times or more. The CDR3 DNA reads TGTGCCAGCAGACCCCCTCGCGGGCAGGGTGACTCCTACGAGCAGTACTTC. Its protein is CASRPPRGQGDSYEQYF. V is TRBV28 and J is TRBJ2-7; D may match TRBD1 or TRBD2 (5 bases each). V gave up 6 bases and J gave up 0 bases, with 21 bases separating them. Per germline, CDR1 MDHEN and CDR2 SYDVKM. This CDR3 spans 17 amino acids. The full variable domain, in which reference TRBV28 and TRBJ2-7 provide the parts outside the CDR3, is DVKVTQSSRYLVKRTGEKVFLECVQDMDHENMFWYRQDPGLGLRLIYFSYDVKMKEKGDIPEGYSVSREKKERFSLILESASTNQTSMYLCASRPPRGQGDSYEQYFGPGTRLTVT.

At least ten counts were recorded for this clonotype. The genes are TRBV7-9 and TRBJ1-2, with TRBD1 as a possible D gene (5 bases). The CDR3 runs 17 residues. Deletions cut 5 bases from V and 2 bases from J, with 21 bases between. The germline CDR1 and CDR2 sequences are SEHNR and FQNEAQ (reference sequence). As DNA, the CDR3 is TGTGCCAGCAGCAGTATGGGTCTAGGGGCCCAAAACTATGGCTACACCTTC. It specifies CASSSMGLGAQNYGYTF.

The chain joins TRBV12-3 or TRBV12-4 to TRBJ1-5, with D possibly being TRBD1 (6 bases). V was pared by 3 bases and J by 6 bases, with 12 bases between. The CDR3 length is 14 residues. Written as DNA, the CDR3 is TGTGCCAGCAGTTTCGGGGGGGCGGGTCAGCCCCAGCATTTT. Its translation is CASSFGGAGQPQHF.

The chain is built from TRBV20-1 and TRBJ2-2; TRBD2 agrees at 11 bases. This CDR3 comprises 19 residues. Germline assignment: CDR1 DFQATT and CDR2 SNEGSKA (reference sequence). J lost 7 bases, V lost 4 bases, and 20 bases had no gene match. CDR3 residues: CSAMTSGALGSILGGELFF. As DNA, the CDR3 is TGCAGTGCTATGACTAGCGGGGCGCTTGGGAGCATCTTGGGCGGGGAGCTGTTTTTT.

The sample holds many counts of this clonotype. The CDR3 region is CASSPTGTGEAETQYF. The CDR3 nucleotides read TGTGCCAGCAGCCCAACCGGGACAGGGGAGGCGGAGACCCAGTACTTC. V gene TRBV3-1 combines with J gene TRBJ2-5, with 10 bases aligning to TRBD1. CDR3 size: 16 residues. Germline-derived CDR1 and CDR2 are LGHDT and YNNKEL (reference sequence). After removal of 4 bases from V and 5 bases from J, the junction contained 10 bases not matched to a gene.

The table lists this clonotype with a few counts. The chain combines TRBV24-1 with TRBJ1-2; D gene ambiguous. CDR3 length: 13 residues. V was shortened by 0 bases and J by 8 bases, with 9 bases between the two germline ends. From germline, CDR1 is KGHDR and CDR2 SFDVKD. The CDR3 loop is CATSDLRQSGYTF. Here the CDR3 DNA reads TGTGCCACCAGTGATTTGCGTCAGTCGGGCTACACCTTC.

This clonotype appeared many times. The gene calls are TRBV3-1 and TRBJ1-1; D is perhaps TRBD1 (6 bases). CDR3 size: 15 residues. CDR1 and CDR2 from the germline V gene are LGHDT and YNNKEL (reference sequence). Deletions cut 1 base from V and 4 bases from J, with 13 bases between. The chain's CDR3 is CASSQGGARVTEAFF. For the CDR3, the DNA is TGTGCCAGCAGCCAAGGGGGGGCGCGTGTCACTGAAGCTTTCTTT.

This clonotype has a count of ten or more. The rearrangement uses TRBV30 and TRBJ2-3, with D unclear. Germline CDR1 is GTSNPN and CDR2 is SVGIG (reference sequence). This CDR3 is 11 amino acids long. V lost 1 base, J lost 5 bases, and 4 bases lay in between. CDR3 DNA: TGTGCCTGGAGTGGTCGAGATACGCAGTATTTT. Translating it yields CAWSGRDTQYF.

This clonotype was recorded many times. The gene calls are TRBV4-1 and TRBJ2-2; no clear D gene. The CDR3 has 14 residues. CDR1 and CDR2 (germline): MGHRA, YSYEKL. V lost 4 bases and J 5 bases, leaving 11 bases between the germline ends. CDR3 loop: CASSLPLGTGELFF. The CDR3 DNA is TGCGCCAGCAGCCTGCCGTTAGGGACCGGGGAGCTGTTTTTT.

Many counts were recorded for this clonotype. The DNA of the CDR3 is TGTGCCAGCATCAACCACTGGGGTCGGGGAGCTAACTATGGCTACACCTTC. It encodes CASINHWGRGANYGYTF. The chain has TRBV28 and TRBJ1-2; D unresolved. This CDR3 has 17 residues. The germline gives CDR1 MDHEN, CDR2 SYDVKM. The germline V and J ends were trimmed by 7 bases and 0 bases, with 21 bases remaining between them.

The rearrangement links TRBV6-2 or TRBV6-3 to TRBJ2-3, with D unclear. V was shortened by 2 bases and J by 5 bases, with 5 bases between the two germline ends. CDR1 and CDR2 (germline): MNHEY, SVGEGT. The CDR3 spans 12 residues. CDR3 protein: CASSYPEDTQYF. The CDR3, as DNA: TGTGCCAGCAGTTACCCCGAAGATACGCAGTATTTT.

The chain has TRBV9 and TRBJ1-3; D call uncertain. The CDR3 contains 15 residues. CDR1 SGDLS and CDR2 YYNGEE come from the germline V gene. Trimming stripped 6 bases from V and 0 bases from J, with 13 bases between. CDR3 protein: CASTPEGGSGNTIYF. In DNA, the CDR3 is TGTGCCAGCACCCCTGAGGGAGGCTCTGGAAACACCATATATTTT.

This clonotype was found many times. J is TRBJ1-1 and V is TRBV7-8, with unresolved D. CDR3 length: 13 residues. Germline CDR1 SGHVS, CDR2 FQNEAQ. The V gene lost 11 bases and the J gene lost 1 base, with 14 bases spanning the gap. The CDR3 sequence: CAYSGRWNTEAFF. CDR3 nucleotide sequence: TGTGCCTACTCCGGGAGGTGGAACACTGAAGCTTTCTTT.

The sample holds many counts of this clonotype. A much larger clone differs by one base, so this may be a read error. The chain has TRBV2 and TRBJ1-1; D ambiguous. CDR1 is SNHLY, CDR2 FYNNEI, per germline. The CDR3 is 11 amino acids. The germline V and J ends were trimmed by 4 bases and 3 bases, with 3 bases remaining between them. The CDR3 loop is CASSVDTEAFF. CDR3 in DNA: TGTGCCAGCAGTGTGGACACTGAAGCTTTCTTT.

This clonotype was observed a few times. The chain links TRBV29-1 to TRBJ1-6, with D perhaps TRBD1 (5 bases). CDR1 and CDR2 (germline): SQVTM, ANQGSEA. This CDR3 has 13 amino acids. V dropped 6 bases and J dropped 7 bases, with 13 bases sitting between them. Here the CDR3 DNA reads TGCAGCGTAGGGGATAGACCAAATTCACCCCTCCACTTT. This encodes CSVGDRPNSPLHF. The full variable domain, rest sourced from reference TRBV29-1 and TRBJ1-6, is SAVISQKPSRDICQRGTSLTIQCQVDSQVTMMFWYRQQPGQSLTLIATANQGSEATYESGFVIDKFPISRPNLTFSTLTVSNMSPEDSSIYLCSVGDRPNSPLHFGNGTRLTVT.

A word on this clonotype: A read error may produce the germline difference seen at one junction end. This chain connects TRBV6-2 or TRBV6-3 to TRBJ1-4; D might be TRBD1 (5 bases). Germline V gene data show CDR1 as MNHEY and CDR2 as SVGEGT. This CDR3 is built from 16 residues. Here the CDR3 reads CASSHSTRGRGEKLFF. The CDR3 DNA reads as TGTGCCAGCAGTCACTCAACTAGGGGACGAGGCGAAAAACTGTTTTTT.

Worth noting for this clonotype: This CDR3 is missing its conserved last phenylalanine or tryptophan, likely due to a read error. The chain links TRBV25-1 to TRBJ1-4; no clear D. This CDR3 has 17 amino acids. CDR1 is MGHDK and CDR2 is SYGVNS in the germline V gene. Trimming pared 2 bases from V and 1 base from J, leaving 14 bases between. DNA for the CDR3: TGTGCCAGCAGTGAACAAATGGGGATGATAACTAATGAAAAACTGTTTTCT. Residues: CASSEQMGMITNEKLFS.

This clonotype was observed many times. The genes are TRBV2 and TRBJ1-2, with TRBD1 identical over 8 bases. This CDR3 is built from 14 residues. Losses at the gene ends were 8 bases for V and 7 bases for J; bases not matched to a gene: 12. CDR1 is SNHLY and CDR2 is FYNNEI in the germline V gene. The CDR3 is CASFRQGRSRGYTF. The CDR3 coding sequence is TGTGCCAGCTTTAGACAGGGGCGCTCCCGTGGCTACACCTTC.

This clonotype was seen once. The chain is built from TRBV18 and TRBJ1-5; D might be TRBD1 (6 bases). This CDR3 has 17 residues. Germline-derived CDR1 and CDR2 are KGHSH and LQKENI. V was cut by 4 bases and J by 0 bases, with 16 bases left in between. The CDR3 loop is CASSHGTPALSNQPQHF. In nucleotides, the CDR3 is TGTGCCAGCTCACACGGGACACCGGCACTTAGCAATCAGCCCCAGCATTTT.

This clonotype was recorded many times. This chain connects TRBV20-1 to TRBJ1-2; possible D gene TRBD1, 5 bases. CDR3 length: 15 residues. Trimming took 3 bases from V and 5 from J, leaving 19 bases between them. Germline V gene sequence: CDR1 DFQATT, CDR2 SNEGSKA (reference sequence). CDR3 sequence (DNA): TGCAGTGCTAGCCAGGGTGCGTCGGTGGGTTATGGCTACACCTTC. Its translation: CSASQGASVGYGYTF.

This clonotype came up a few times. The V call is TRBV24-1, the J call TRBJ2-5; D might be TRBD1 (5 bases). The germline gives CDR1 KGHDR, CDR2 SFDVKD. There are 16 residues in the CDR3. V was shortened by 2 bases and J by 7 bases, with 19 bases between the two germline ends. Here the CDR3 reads CATSDSAGYRLGTQYF. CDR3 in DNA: TGTGCCACCAGTGATTCAGCAGGGTATAGATTAGGGACCCAGTACTTC.

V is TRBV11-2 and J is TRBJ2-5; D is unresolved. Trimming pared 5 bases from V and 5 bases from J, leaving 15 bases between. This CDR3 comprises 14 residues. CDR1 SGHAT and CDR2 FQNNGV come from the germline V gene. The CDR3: CASSPRAFRETQYF. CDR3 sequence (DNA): TGTGCCAGCAGCCCCCGGGCCTTTCGGGAGACCCAGTACTTC.

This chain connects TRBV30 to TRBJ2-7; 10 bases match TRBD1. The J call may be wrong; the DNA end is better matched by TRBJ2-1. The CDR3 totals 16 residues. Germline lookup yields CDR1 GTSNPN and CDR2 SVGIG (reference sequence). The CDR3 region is CAWSPRIGQGVYEQFF. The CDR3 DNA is TGTGCCTGGAGTCCACGTATCGGACAGGGGGTCTACGAGCAGTTCTTC.

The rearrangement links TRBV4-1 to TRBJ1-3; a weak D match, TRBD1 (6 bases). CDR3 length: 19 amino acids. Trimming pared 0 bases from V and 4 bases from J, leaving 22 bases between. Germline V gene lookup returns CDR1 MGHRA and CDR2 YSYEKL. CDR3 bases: TGCGCCAGCAGCCAAGAACTGATCGGGACACAGGGAGCAGGAAACACCATATATTTT. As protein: CASSQELIGTQGAGNTIYF.

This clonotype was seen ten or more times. The CDR3 DNA is TGTGCCAGCTCTCTAAGCGCTAGCACAGATACGCAGTATTTT. It translates to CASSLSASTDTQYF. The genes are TRBV18 and TRBJ2-3; no firm D call. This CDR3 spans 14 amino acids. V lost 6 bases to trimming and J lost 0 bases, with 10 bases between them. Germline V gene data show CDR1 as KGHSH and CDR2 as LQKENI.

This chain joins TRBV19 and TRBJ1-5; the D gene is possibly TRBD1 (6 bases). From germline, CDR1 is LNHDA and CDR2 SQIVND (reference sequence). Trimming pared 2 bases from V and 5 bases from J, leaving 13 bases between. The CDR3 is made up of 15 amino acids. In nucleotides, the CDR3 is TGTGCCAGTAGTATATCAGGGGACCCTTATCAGCCCCAGCATTTT. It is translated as CASSISGDPYQPQHF.